A selection of T cell receptor beta chains follows, all from one sample in a study of blood T cell repertoires in COVID-19. The assay was immunoSEQ multiplex PCR, and TCRdb's table has in-frame clones only and misses some. The top ten clones hold about 2.1% of a sample with 350,000 to 450,000 clones, around 87% of them seen once. The sample comprised PBMCs or T cells enriched from blood (not recorded which). Source of these receptors: a man aged 35 to 55 in a cohort exposed to, infected with or recovered from COVID-19 (not recorded which). CDR3s leave out the opening cysteine and the closing phenylalanine or tryptophan.

>TRBJ1-6|TRBV7-9
ASSLIAQGDSPLH
>TRBJ2-2|TRBV15
ATSRVRQAGAGELF
>TRBJ2-3|TRBV6-1
ASSEGQGVHTQY
>TRBJ2-1|TRBV29-1
SVASSSYNEQF
>TRBJ2-7|TRBV5-5
ASNTGGRQADSYEQY
>TRBJ1-1|TRBV20-1
SPRASEAF
>TRBJ2-1|TRBV18
ASSPTQLAGTYNEQF
>TRBJ2-1|TRBV27
ASSPLSRDEQF
>TRBJ2-2|TRBV5-8
ASSLLGRRPNTGELF
>TRBJ1-1|TRBV5-1
ASSPLPPGQGDATEAF
>TRBJ2-1|TRBV6-5
ASSFDRDNEQF
>TRBJ1-6|TRBV19
ASSTPAGSYNSPLH
>TRBJ1-4|TRBV5-1
ASSRTVGTNEKLF
>TRBJ1-4|TRBV10-3
AISGNRLAEKLF
>TRBJ2-3|TRBV15
ATSSGLAGVLDTQY
>TRBJ2-1|TRBV6-5
ATWRAASYNEQF
>TRBJ2-7|TRBV27
ASSLRQGAHEQY
>TRBJ2-5|TRBV9
ASSARPEPRGTQY
>TRBJ2-5|TRBV6-5
ASRTSAKETQY
>TRBJ2-7|TRBV3-1/TRBV3-2
ASSRNLGQQTYEQY
>TRBJ1-1|TRBV11-2
ASSLGGKGTEAF
>TRBJ2-7|TRBV6-6
ASSLGTSGSSEQY
>TRBJ2-7|TRBV28
ASGSSGTGQNEQY